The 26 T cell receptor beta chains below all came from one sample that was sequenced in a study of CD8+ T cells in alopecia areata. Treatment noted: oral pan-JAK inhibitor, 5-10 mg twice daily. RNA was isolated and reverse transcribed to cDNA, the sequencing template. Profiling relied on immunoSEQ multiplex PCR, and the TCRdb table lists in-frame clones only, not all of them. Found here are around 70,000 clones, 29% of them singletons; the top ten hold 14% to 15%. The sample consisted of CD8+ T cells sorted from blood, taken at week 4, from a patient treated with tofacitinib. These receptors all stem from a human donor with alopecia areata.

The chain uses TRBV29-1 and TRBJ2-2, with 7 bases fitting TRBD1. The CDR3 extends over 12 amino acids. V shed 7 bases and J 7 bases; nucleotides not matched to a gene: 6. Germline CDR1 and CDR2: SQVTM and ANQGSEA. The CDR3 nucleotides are TGCAGCGGACAGGGTTCTGGCGGGGAGCTGTTTTTT. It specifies CSGQGSGGELFF.

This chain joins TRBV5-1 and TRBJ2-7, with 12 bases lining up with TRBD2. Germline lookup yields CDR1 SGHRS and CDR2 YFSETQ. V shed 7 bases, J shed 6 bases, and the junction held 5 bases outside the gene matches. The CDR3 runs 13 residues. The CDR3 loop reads CASRLAGVGEQYF. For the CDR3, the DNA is TGCGCCAGCCGACTAGCGGGAGTAGGCGAGCAGTACTTC.

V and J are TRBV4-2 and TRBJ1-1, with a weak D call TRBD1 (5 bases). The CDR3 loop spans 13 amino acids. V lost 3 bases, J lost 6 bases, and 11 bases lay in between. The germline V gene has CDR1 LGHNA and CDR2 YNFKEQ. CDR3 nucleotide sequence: TGTGCCAGCAGCCAGCCCGGGACCCCTGAAGCTTTCTTT. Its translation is CASSQPGTPEAFF.

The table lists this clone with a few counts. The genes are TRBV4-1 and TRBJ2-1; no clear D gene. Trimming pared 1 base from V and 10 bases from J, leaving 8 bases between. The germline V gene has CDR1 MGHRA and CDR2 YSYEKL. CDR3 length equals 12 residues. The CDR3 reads CASSQVPSEQFF. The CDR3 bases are TGCGCCAGCAGCCAAGTTCCGAGCGAGCAGTTCTTC.

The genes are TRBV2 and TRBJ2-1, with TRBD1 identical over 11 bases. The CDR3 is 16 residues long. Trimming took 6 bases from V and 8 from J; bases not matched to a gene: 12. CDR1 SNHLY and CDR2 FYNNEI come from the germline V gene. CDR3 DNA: TGTGCCAGCAGACCCCGGACAGGGGGCATCGGGGATGAGCAGTTCTTC. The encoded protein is CASRPRTGGIGDEQFF.

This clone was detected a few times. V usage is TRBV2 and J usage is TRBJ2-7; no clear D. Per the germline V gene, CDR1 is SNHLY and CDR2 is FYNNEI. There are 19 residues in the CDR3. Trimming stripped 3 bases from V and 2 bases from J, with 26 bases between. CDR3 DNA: TGTGCCAGCAGTGAGGACCAAAGGGCCCCGCGAAGCGCCCCCTACGAGCAGTACTTC. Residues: CASSEDQRAPRSAPYEQYF.

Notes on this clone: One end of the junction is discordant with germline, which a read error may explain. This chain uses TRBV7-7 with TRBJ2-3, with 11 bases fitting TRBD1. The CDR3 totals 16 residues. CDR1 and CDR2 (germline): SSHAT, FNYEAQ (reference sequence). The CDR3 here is CASSLAPGQGADTQYF. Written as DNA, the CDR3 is TGTGCTAGCAGCTTAGCGCCGGGACAGGGGGCAGATACGCAGTATTTT.

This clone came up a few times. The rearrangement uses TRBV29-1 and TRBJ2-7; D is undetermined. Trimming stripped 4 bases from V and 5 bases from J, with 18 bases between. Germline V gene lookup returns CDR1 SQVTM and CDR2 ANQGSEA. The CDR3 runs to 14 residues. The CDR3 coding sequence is TGCAGCGTTGTTACATCGCCTTTGCATGACGAGCAGTACTTC. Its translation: CSVVTSPLHDEQYF.

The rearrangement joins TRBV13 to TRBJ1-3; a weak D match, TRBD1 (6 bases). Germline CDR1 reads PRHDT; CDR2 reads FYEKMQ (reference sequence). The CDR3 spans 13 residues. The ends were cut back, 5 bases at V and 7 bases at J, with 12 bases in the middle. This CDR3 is CASSLRTDNTIYF. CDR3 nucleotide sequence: TGTGCCAGCAGCCTCCGGACAGACAACACCATATATTTT.

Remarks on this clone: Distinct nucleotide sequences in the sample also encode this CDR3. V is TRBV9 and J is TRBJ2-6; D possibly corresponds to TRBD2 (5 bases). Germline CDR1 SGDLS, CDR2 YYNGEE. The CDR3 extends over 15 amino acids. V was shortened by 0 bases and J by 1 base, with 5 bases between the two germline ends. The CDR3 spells CASSVAGSGANVLTF. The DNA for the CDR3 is TGTGCCAGCAGCGTAGCGGGGTCTGGGGCCAACGTCCTGACTTTC.

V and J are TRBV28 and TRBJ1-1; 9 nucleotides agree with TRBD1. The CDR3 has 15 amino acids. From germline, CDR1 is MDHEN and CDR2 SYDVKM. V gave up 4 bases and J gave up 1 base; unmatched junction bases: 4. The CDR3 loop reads CASSSPDRGNTEAFF. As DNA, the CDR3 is TGTGCCAGCAGTTCTCCGGACAGGGGGAACACTGAAGCTTTCTTT.

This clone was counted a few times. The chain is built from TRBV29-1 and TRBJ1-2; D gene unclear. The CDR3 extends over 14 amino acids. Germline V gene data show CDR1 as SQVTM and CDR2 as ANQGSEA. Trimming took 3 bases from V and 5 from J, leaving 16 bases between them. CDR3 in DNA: TGCAGCGTTGAGGGGAGGCCGGGTGAATATGGCTACACCTTC. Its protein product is CSVEGRPGEYGYTF.

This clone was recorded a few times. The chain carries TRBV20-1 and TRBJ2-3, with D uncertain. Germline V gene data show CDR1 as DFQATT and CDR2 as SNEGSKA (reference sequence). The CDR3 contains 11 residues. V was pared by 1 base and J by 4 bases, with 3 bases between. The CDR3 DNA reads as TGCAGTGCTAGAGTGCCAGATACGCAGTATTTT. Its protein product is CSARVPDTQYF.

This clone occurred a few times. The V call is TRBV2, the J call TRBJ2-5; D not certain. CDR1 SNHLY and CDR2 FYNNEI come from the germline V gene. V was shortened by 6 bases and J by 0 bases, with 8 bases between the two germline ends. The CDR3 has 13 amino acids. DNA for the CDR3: TGTGCCAGCAGGGGGTCGTACCAAGAGACCCAGTACTTC. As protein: CASRGSYQETQYF.

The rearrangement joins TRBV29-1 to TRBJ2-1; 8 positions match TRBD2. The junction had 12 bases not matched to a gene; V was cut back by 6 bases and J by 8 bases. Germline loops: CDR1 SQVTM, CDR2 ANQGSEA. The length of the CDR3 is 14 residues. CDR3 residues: CSVAGGSVGDEQFF. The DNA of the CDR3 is TGCAGCGTCGCGGGAGGTTCGGTAGGCGATGAGCAGTTCTTC.

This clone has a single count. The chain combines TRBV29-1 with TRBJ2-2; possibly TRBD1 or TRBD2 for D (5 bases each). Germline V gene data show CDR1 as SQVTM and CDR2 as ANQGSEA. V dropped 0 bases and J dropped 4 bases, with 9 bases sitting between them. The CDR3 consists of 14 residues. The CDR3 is CSVEDTGTTGELFF. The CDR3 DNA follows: TGCAGCGTTGAAGACACCGGGACCACCGGGGAGCTGTTTTTT.

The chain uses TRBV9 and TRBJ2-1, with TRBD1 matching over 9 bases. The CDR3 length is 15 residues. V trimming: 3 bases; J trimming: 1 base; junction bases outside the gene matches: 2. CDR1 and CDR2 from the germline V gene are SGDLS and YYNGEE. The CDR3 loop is CASSAGQGSYNEQFF. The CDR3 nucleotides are TGTGCCAGCAGCGCGGGACAGGGATCCTACAATGAGCAGTTCTTC.

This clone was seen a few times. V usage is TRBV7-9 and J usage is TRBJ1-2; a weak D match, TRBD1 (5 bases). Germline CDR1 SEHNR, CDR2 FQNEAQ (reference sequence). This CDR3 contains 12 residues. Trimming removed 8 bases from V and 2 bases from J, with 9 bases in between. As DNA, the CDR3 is TGTGCCAGCGTCGGGGCAAACTATGGCTACACCTTC. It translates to CASVGANYGYTF.

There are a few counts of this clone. CDR3 in amino acids: CASSPGVGRAAYEQYF. The CDR3 region has the DNA TGCGCCAGCAGCCCCGGAGTCGGGAGGGCAGCCTACGAGCAGTACTTC. The chain links TRBV5-1 to TRBJ2-7; 8 bases map to TRBD2. Trimming at V came to 4 bases and at J to 2 bases, leaving 11 bases not matched to a gene. The V gene's germline CDR1 is SGHRS and CDR2 YFSETQ. The CDR3 is made up of 16 amino acids.

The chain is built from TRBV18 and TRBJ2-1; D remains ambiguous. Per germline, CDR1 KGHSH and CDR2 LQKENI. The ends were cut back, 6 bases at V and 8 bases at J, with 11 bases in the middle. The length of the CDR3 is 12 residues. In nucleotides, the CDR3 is TGTGCCAGCTCCCCCGCGGTGGATGAGCAGTTCTTC. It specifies CASSPAVDEQFF. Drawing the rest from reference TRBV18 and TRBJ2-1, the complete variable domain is NAGVMQNPRHLVRRRGQEARLRCSPMKGHSHVYWYRQLPEEGLKFMVYLQKENIIDESGMPKERFSAEFPKEGPSILRIQQVVRGDSAAYFCASSPAVDEQFFGPGTRLTVL.

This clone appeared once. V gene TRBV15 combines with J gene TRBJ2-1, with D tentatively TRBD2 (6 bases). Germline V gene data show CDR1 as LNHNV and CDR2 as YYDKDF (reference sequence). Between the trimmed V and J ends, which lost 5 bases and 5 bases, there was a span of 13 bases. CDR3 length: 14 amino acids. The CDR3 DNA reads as TGTGCCACCAGCGCAGGCGGGACCAACAATGAGCAGTTCTTC. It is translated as CATSAGGTNNEQFF.

DNA for the CDR3: TGCAGCGTTGTATGGGCCCGCACAGATACGCAGTATTTT. Encoded protein: CSVVWARTDTQYF. The genes are TRBV29-1 and TRBJ2-3, with D unresolved. The ends were cut back, 4 bases at V and 1 base at J, with 9 bases in the middle. Germline V gives CDR1 SQVTM, CDR2 ANQGSEA. The length of the CDR3 is 13 residues.

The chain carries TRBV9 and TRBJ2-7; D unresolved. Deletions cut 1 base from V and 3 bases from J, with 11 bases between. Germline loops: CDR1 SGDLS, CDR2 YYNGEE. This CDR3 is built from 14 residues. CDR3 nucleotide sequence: TGTGCCAGCAGCGTAAGCCAGGACGACTACGAGCAGTACTTC. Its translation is CASSVSQDDYEQYF.

CDR3 amino acids: CSVGGGELFF. The CDR3 nucleotides read TGCAGCGTTGGTGGCGGGGAGCTGTTTTTT. The chain employs TRBV29-1 and TRBJ2-2; no firm D call. Trimming shortened V by 4 bases and J by 7 bases, and 4 bases separated the two germline ends. The CDR3 totals 10 residues. The germline CDR1 and CDR2 sequences are SQVTM and ANQGSEA.

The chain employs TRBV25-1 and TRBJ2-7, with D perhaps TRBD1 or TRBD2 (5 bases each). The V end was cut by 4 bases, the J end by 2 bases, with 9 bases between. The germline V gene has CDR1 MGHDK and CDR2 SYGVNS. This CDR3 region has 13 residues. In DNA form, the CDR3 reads TGTGCCAGCAGTGTGGGGACCGCCTACGAGCAGTACTTC. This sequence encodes CASSVGTAYEQYF.

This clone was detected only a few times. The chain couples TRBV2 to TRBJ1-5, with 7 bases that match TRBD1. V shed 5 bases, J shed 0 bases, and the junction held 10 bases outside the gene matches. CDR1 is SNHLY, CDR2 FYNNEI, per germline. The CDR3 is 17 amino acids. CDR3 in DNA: TGTGCCAGCAGTTCTCGTGAACAGGGGTATAGCAATCAGCCCCAGCATTTT. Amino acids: CASSSREQGYSNQPQHF.